The count of the clone carrying this TCR beta chain is one. This record comes from a study of blood T cell repertoires in COVID-19. V lost 1 base, J lost 3 bases, and 5 bases stayed unmatched. The CDR3 length is 15 residues. Germline values: CDR1 SEHNR, CDR2 FQNEAQ (reference sequence). Methods used by the authors: Counts of nucleated cells, estimated from reference gene primer amplification, were obtained. Here immunoSEQ multiplex PCR was the method, and the copy in TCRdb shows in-frame clones only, minus some. V and J calls and clone size are those listed in that table; D and trimming were worked out from the DNA. The sample yields more than 110,000 clones, more than 80% seen once.

This sequence originates from a woman younger than 30 who had been exposed to COVID-19. The rearrangement uses TRBV7-9 and TRBJ1-2; 7 bases are shared with TRBD1. The sample was PBMCs or T cells enriched from blood (not recorded which). CDR3 loop: CASSLEARGDYGYTF. Written as DNA, the CDR3 is TGTGCCAGCAGCTTAGAGGCCAGGGGGGACTATGGCTACACCTTC.